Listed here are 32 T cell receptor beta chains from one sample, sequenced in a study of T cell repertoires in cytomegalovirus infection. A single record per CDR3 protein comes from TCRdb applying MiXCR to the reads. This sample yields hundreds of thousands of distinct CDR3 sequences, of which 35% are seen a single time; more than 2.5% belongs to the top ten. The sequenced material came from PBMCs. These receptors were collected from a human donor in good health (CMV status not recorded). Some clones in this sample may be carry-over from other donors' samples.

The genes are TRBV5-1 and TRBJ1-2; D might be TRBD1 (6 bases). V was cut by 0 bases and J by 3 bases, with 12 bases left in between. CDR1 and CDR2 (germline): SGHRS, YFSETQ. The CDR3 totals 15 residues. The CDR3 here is CASSLAPGVDYGYTF. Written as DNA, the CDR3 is TGCGCCAGCAGCTTGGCCCCAGGGGTGGACTATGGCTACACCTTC.

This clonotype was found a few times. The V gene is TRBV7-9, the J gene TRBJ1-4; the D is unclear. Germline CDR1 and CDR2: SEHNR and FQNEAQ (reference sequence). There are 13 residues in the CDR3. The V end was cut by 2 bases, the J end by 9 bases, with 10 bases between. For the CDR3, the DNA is TGTGCCAGCAGCTTATCCGAAGCCAAAAAACTGTTTTTT. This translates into CASSLSEAKKLFF.

The CDR3 sequence: CASSLGQGLQPQHF. CDR3 sequence (DNA): TGTGCCAGCAGCTTAGGACAGGGGCTTCAGCCCCAGCATTTT. The chain uses TRBV7-9 and TRBJ1-5; 8 bases map to TRBD1. CDR1 is SEHNR and CDR2 is FQNEAQ in the germline V gene (reference sequence). CDR3 length equals 14 residues. V lost 1 base to trimming and J lost 6 bases; unmatched junction nucleotides: 2.

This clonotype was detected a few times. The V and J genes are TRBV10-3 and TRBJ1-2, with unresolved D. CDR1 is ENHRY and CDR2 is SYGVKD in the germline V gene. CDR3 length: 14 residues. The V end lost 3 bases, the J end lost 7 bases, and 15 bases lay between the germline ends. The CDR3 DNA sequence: TGTGCCATCAGTGACCAGACCCGGACGGGTGGCTACACCTTC. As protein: CAISDQTRTGGYTF.

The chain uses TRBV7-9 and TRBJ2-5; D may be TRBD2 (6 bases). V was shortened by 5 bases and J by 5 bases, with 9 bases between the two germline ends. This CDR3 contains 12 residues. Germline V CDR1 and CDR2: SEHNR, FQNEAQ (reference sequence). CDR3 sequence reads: CASSGGWETQYF. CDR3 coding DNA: TGTGCCAGCAGCGGAGGGTGGGAGACCCAGTACTTC.

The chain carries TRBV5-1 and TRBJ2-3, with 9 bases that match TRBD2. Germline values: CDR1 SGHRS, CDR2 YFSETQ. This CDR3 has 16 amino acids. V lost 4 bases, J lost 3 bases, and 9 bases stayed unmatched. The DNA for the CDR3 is TGCGCCAGCAGCCCGGGTGGCGGGGGGGCAACAGATACGCAGTATTTT. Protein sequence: CASSPGGGGATDTQYF.

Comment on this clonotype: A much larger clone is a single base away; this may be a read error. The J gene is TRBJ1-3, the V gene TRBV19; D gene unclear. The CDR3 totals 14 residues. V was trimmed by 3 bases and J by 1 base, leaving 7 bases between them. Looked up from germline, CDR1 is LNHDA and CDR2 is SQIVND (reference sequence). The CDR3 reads CASSIETSGNTIYF. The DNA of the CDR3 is TGTGCCAGTAGTATCGAGACATCTGGAAACACCATATATTTT.

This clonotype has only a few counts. The CDR3 bases are TGTGCCAGCAGTTTATCCCCCCGGGGAGGGTATGGCTACACCTTC. It codes for CASSLSPRGGYGYTF. The V call is TRBV27, the J call TRBJ1-2; D call uncertain. The ends were cut back, 0 bases at V and 5 bases at J, with 13 bases in the middle. Germline-derived CDR1 and CDR2 are MNHEY and SMNVEV (reference sequence). This CDR3 spans 15 amino acids.

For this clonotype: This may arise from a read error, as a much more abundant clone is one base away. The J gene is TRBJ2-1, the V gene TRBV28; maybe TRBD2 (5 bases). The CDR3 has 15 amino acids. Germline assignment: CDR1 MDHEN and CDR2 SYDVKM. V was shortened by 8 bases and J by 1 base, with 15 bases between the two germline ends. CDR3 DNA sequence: TGTGCCAGCCGCCAGGACTTGTCATCCTACAATGAGCAGTTCTTC. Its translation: CASRQDLSSYNEQFF. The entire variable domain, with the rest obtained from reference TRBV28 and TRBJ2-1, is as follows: DVKVTQSSRYLVKRTGEKVFLECVQDMDHENMFWYRQDPGLGLRLIYFSYDVKMKEKGDIPEGYSVSREKKERFSLILESASTNQTSMYLCASRQDLSSYNEQFFGPGTRLTVL.

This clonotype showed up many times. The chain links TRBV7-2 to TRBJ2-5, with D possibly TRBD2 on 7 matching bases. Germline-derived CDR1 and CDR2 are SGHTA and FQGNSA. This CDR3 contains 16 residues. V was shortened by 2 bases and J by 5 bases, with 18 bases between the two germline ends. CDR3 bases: TGTGCCAGCAGCTTAAACGTGGCGGGGGCAGGGGAGACCCAGTACTTC. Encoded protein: CASSLNVAGAGETQYF.

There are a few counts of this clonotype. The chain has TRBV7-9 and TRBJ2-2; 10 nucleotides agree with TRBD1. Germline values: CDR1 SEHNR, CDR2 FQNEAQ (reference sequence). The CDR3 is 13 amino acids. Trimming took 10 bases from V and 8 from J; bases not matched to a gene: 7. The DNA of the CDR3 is TGTGCCAACGAGGGACAGGGGCAGGGGGAGCTGTTTTTT. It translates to CANEGQGQGELFF. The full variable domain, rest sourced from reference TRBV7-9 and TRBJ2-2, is DTGVSQNPRHKITKRGQNVTFRCDPISEHNRLYWYRQTLGQGPEFLTYFQNEAQLEKSRLLSDRFSAERPKGSFSTLEIQRTEQGDSAMYLCANEGQGQGELFFGEGSRLTVL.

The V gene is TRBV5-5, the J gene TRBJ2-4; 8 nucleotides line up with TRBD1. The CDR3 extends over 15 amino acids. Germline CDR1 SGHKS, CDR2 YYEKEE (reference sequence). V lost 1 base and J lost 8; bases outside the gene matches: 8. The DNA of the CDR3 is TGTGCCAGCAGCTTGCACAGGACAGGGACGGACATTCAGTACTTC. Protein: CASSLHRTGTDIQYF. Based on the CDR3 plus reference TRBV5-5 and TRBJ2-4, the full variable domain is DAGVTQSPTHLIKTRGQQVTLRCSPISGHKSVSWYQQVLGQGPQFIFQYYEKEERGRGNFPDRFSARQFPNYSSELNVNALLLGDSALYLCASSLHRTGTDIQYFGAGTRLSVL.

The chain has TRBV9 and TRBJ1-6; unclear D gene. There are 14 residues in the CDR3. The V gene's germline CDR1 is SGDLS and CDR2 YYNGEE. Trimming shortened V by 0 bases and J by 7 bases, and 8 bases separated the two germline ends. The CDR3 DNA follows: TGTGCCAGCAGCGTAGGAGAGCTAAATTCACCCCTCCACTTT. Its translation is CASSVGELNSPLHF.

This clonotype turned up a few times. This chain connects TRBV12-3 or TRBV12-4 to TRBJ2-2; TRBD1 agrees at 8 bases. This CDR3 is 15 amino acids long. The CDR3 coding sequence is TGTGCTACTAAACAGGGGGTACAAAACACCGGGGAGCTGTTTTTT. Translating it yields CATKQGVQNTGELFF.

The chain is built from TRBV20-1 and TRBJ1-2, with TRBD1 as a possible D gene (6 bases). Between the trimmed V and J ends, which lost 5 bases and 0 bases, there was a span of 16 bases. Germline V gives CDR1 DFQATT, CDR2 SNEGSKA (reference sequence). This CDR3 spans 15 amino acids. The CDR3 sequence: CSAYRQDRANYGYTF. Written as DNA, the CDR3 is TGCAGTGCTTACCGACAGGACAGAGCTAACTATGGCTACACCTTC.

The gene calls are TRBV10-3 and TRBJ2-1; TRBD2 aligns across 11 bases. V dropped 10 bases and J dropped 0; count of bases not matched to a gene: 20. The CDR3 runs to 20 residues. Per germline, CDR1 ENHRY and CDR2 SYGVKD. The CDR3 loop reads CATIPLLAGGPNPSYNEQFF. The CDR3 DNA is TGTGCCACCATTCCTCTTTTAGCGGGAGGGCCGAATCCCTCCTACAATGAGCAGTTCTTC.

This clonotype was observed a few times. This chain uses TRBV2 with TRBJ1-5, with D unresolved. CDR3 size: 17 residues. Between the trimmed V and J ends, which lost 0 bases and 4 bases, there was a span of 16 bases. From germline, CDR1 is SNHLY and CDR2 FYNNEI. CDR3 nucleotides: TGTGCCAGCAGTGAAGCTGGGAGAGGGAGAGGGAATCAGCCCCAGCATTTT. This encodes CASSEAGRGRGNQPQHF.

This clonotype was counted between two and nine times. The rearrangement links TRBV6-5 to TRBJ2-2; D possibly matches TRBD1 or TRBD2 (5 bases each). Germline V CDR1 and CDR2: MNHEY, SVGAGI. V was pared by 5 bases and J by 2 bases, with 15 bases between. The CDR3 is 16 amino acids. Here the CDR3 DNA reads TGTGCCAGCAGTCCCTTCCGGGACGATAACACCGGGGAGCTGTTTTTT. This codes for CASSPFRDDNTGELFF.

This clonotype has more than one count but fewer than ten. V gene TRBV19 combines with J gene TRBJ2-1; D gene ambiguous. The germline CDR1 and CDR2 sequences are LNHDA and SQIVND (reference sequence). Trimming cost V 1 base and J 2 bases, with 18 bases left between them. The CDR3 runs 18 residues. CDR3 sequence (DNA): TGTGCCAGTAGTATAGGAGGTGTCGGGCAGGTGGCCTACAATGAGCAGTTCTTC. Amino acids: CASSIGGVGQVAYNEQFF.

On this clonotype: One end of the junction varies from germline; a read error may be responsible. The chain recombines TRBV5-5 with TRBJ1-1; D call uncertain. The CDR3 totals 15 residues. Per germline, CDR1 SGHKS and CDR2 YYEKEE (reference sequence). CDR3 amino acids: CASRLDSRPLPEAFF. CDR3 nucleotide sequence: TGTGCCAGCCGCTTGGATAGTAGGCCGCTCCCTGAAGCTTTCTTT.

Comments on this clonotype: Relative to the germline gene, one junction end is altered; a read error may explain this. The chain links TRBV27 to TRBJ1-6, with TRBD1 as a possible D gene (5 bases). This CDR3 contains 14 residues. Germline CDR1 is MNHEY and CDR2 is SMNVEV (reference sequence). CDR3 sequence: CASSFPGLNSPLDF. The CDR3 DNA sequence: TGTGCCAGCAGTTTTCCAGGGCTGAATTCACCCCTCGACTTT.

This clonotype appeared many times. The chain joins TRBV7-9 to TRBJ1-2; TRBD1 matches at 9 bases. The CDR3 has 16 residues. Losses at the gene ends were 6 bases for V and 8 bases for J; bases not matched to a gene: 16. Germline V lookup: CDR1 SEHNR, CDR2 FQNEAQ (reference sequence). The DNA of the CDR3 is TGTGCCAGCAGGACCGGGACAGGGTTTGGAGGGCTCGGCTACACCTTC. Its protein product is CASRTGTGFGGLGYTF.

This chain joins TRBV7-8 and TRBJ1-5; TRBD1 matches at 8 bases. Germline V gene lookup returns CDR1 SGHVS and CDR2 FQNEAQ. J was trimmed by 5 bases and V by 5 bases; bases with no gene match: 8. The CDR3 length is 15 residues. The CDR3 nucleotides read TGTGCCAGCAGCCCTAACAGGGGGTCGGATCAGCCCCAGCATTTT. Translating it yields CASSPNRGSDQPQHF. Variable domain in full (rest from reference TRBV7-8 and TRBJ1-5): GAGVSQSPRYKVAKRGQDVALRCDPISGHVSLFWYQQALGQGPEFLTYFQNEAQLDKSGLPSDRFFAERPEGSVSTLKIQRTQQEDSAVYLCASSPNRGSDQPQHFGDGTRLSIL.

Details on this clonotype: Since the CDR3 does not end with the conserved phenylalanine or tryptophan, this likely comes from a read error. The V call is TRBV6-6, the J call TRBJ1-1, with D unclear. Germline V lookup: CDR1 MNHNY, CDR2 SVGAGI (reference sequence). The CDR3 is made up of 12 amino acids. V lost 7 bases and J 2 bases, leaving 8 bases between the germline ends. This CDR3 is CASKPLNTEAFC. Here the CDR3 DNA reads TGTGCCAGCAAACCACTTAACACTGAAGCTTTCTGT.

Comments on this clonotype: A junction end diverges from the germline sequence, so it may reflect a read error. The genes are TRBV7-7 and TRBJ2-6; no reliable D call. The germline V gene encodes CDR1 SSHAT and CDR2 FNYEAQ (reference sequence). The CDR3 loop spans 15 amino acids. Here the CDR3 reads CASSSGSRGANVLTF. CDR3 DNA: TGTGCTAGCAGCTCGGGCTCTCGGGGGGCCAACGTCCTGACTTTC.

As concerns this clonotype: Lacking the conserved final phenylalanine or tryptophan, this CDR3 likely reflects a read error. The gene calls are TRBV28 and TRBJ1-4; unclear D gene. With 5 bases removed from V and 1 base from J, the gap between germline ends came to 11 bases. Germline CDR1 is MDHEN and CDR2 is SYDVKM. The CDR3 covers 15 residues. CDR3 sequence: CASSPGGVTNEKLFV. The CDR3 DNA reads TGTGCCAGCAGTCCCGGTGGGGTAACTAATGAAAAACTGTTTGTT.

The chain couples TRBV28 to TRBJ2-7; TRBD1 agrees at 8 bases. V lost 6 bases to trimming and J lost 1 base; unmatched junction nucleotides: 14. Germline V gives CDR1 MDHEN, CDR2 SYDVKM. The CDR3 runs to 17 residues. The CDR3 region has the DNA TGTGCCAGCAGGGGGATTAGCTCAGGACAGGGATCCTACGAGCAGTACTTC. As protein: CASRGISSGQGSYEQYF.

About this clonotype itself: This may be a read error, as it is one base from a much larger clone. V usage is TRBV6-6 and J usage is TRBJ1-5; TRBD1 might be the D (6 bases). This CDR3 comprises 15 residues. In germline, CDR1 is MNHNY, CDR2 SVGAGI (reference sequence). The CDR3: CAGSYSGARNQPQHF. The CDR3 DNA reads TGTGCCGGCAGTTACTCGGGGGCACGGAATCAGCCCCAGCATTTT.

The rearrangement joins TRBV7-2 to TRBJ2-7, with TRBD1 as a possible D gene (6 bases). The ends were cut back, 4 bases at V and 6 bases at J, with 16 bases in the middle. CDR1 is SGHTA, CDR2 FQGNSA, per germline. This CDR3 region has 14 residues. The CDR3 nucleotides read TGTGCCAGCAGCTGGGGTATTAGGGGGAGCGAGCAGTACTTC. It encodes CASSWGIRGSEQYF.

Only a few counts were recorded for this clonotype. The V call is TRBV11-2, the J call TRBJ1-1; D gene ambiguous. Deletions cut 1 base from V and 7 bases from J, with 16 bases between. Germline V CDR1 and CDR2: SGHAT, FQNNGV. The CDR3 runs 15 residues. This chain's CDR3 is CASSLVASLPNEAFF. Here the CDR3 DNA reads TGTGCCAGCAGCTTAGTGGCCAGTTTGCCCAATGAAGCTTTCTTT. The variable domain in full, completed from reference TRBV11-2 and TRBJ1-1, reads EAGVAQSPRYKIIEKRQSVAFWCNPISGHATLYWYQQILGQGPKLLIQFQNNGVVDDSQLPKDRFSAERLKGVDSTLKIQPAKLEDSAVYLCASSLVASLPNEAFFGQGTRLTVV.

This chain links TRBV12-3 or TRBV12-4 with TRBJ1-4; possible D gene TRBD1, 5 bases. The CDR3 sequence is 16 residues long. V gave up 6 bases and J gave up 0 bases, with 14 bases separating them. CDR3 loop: CASRQPGPPTNEKLFF. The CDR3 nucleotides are TGTGCCAGCAGACAACCGGGACCACCAACTAATGAAAAACTGTTTTTT.

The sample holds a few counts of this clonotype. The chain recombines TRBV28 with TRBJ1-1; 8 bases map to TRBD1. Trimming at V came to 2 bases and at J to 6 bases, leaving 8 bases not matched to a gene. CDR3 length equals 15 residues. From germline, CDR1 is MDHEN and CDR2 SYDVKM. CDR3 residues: CASSLPRTGKAEAFF. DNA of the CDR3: TGTGCCAGCAGTTTACCCAGGACAGGGAAGGCTGAAGCTTTCTTT.